These 29 T cell receptor beta chains were sequenced from one sample in a study of blood T cell repertoires in COVID-19. Here immunoSEQ multiplex PCR was the method, and the copy in TCRdb shows in-frame clones only, minus some. The sample lists 250,000 or so clones, about 87% occurring once. Sequenced: peripheral blood. The receptors originated from a woman aged 25 to 39 with COVID-19, enrolled during active disease.

This rearrangement joins TRBV4-3 to TRBJ2-7, with unresolved D. The CDR3 runs 15 residues. Germline CDR1 and CDR2: LGHNA and YSLEER. Trimming stripped 1 base from V and 4 bases from J, with 14 bases between. As DNA, the CDR3 is TGCGCCAGCAGCCAAGGGAGTGACGGTTTTTACGAGCAGTACTTC. This gives the protein CASSQGSDGFYEQYF.

This chain links TRBV27 with TRBJ2-1, with 9 bases lining up with TRBD2. The CDR3 is 15 residues long. Germline CDR1 and CDR2: MNHEY and SMNVEV (reference sequence). J gave up 4 bases and V 2 bases, and 3 bases lay outside the gene matches. CDR3 in DNA: TGTGCCAGCAGTTTACTTAGCGGGGGATACAATGAGCAGTTCTTC. Amino acid sequence: CASSLLSGGYNEQFF.

The chain uses TRBV5-6 and TRBJ2-2; TRBD1 aligns across 9 bases. The V segment lost 3 bases and the J segment 6 bases; nucleotides outside the gene matches: 9. Germline-derived CDR1 and CDR2 are SGHDT and YYEEEE. The CDR3 contains 16 residues. The CDR3 is CASSSSGTGGPGELFF. As DNA, the CDR3 is TGTGCCAGCAGCTCGTCCGGAACAGGGGGCCCCGGGGAGCTGTTTTTT.

J is TRBJ2-5 and V is TRBV27; D ambiguous. Germline lookup yields CDR1 MNHEY and CDR2 SMNVEV (reference sequence). The CDR3 is 14 amino acids. V lost 8 bases and J lost 3, with 16 bases in between. CDR3 bases: TGTGCCAGCCCCATTCTGGAGCGAAAAGAGACCCAGTACTTC. As protein: CASPILERKETQYF.

The chain has TRBV4-3 and TRBJ2-3; no definite D call. Germline assignment: CDR1 LGHNA and CDR2 YSLEER. The germline V and J ends were trimmed by 0 bases and 3 bases, with 7 bases remaining between them. The CDR3 is made up of 14 amino acids. CDR3 DNA: TGCGCCAGCAGCCAAGAGGTGCGGACAGATACGCAGTATTTT. It yields the protein CASSQEVRTDTQYF.

This clone was found once. The V call is TRBV28, the J call TRBJ1-5, with a weak D call TRBD1 (5 bases). CDR1 and CDR2 from the germline V gene are MDHEN and SYDVKM. The germline V and J ends were trimmed by 7 bases and 5 bases, with 18 bases remaining between them. The CDR3 spans 15 residues. The CDR3 DNA reads TGTGCCAGCAACCGGGGCAGAGGGAGGGATCAGCCCCAGCATTTT. Its translation is CASNRGRGRDQPQHF.

This rearrangement joins TRBV3-1 (or the pseudogene TRBV3-2) to TRBJ2-3, with 7 bases lining up with TRBD2. The germline CDR1 and CDR2 sequences are LGHDT and YNNKEL (reference sequence). The CDR3 is 17 residues long. V shed 0 bases, J shed 1 base, and the junction held 7 bases outside the gene matches. The CDR3 loop reads CASSQDPGGSGTDTQYF. CDR3 nucleotides: TGTGCCAGCAGCCAAGATCCTGGCGGGAGTGGCACAGATACGCAGTATTTT.

This sequence joins TRBV19 and TRBJ2-2; no clear D gene. This CDR3 region has 15 residues. The V gene's germline CDR1 is LNHDA and CDR2 SQIVND (reference sequence). Trimming pared 3 bases from V and 2 bases from J, leaving 10 bases between. The CDR3 DNA reads as TGTGCCAGTAGTATTCTACCCTTAAACACCGGGGAGCTGTTTTTT. Translated, it gives CASSILPLNTGELFF.

V usage is TRBV24-1 and J usage is TRBJ1-2; D possibly corresponds to TRBD1 (6 bases). V was cut by 7 bases and J by 6 bases, with 14 bases left in between. The V gene's germline CDR1 is KGHDR and CDR2 SFDVKD. The CDR3 spans 13 residues. This CDR3 reads CATRAGYRDGYTF. For the CDR3, the DNA is TGTGCCACCAGAGCCGGCTACAGGGATGGCTACACCTTC.

In its sample, this clone was seen a few times. The genes are TRBV2 and TRBJ1-3; D is uncertain. Trimming shortened V by 0 bases and J by 2 bases, and 8 bases separated the two germline ends. This CDR3 has 15 residues. Germline V gene lookup returns CDR1 SNHLY and CDR2 FYNNEI. The chain's CDR3 is CASSEASGTGNTIYF. For the CDR3, the DNA is TGTGCCAGCAGTGAAGCATCGGGGACTGGAAACACCATATATTTT.

The V gene is TRBV5-1, the J gene TRBJ2-7; possibly TRBD1 for D (5 bases). From germline, CDR1 is SGHRS and CDR2 YFSETQ. This CDR3 region has 14 residues. Trimming shortened V by 0 bases and J by 6 bases, and 13 bases separated the two germline ends. The CDR3 protein is CASSLGQGVAEQYV. CDR3 bases: TGCGCCAGCAGCTTGGGCCAGGGTGTTGCCGAGCAGTACGTC.

The rearrangement links TRBV7-2 to TRBJ1-1, with D uncertain. V was cut by 1 base and J by 1 base, with 10 bases left in between. The CDR3 consists of 15 residues. CDR1 and CDR2 from the germline V gene are SGHTA and FQGNSA. In DNA form, the CDR3 reads TGTGCCAGCAGCTTAGGGTCCCCCAGGAACACTGAAGCTTTCTTT. Translation gives CASSLGSPRNTEAFF. The full variable domain, with the rest looked up from reference TRBV7-2 and TRBJ1-1, is GAGVSQSPSNKVTEKGKDVELRCDPISGHTALYWYRQSLGQGLEFLIYFQGNSAPDKSGLPSDRFSAERTGGSVSTLTIQRTQQEDSAVYLCASSLGSPRNTEAFFGQGTRLTVV.

This chain uses TRBV9 with TRBJ2-1; perhaps TRBD1 as D (6 bases). This CDR3 spans 16 amino acids. Germline V gene lookup returns CDR1 SGDLS and CDR2 YYNGEE. Trimming took 6 bases from V and 5 from J, leaving 21 bases between them. CDR3 sequence reads: CASTLSDRNTNNEQFF. CDR3 DNA sequence: TGTGCCAGCACACTTTCAGACAGGAATACAAACAATGAGCAGTTCTTC.

The rearrangement uses TRBV5-6 and TRBJ1-4; D uncertain. Trimming took off 4 bases at V and 8 bases at J, with 12 bases between the two ends. The CDR3 is made up of 13 amino acids. CDR1 and CDR2 from the germline V gene are SGHDT and YYEEEE. The CDR3 DNA sequence: TGTGCCAGCAGCAGAGTGGCGGAAGAAAAACTGTTTTTT. Translation gives CASSRVAEEKLFF.

This clone was counted between two and nine times. The V gene is TRBV6-6, the J gene TRBJ2-7; TRBD1 might be the D (5 bases). Germline loops: CDR1 MNHNY, CDR2 SVGAGI (reference sequence). This CDR3 comprises 11 residues. Trimming pared 4 bases from V and 12 bases from J, leaving 13 bases between. The CDR3 DNA is TGTGCCAGCAGTTCCGCAGGGAAGGGGTACTTC. As protein: CASSSAGKGYF.

This chain connects TRBV15 to TRBJ2-1; 10 bases match TRBD1. Looked up from germline, CDR1 is LNHNV and CDR2 is YYDKDF (reference sequence). The CDR3 runs to 16 residues. The V and J ends lost 2 bases and 6 bases, in that order; junction bases with no gene match: 7. This CDR3 reads CATSRNRDRGSNEQFF. In DNA form, the CDR3 reads TGTGCCACCAGCAGAAACCGGGACAGGGGTTCCAATGAGCAGTTCTTC.

The chain joins TRBV19 to TRBJ1-6; 7 bases align to TRBD1. Germline assignment: CDR1 LNHDA and CDR2 SQIVND (reference sequence). The CDR3 is 13 residues long. V lost 9 bases, J lost 8 bases, and 7 bases stayed unmatched. CDR3 sequence (DNA): TGTGCCAGCACCCGGGACAGATATTCACCCCTCCACTTT. Its translation is CASTRDRYSPLHF.

V usage is TRBV5-5 and J usage is TRBJ1-4; D remains unclear. The V gene's germline CDR1 is SGHKS and CDR2 YYEKEE (reference sequence). V dropped 10 bases and J dropped 4 bases, with 17 bases sitting between them. The CDR3 loop spans 14 amino acids. This chain's CDR3 is CASTLQQNNEKLFF. The CDR3 DNA follows: TGTGCCTCAACGCTCCAACAAAATAATGAAAAACTGTTTTTT.

This rearrangement joins TRBV3-1 (or the pseudogene TRBV3-2) to TRBJ2-5, with 9 bases fitting TRBD2. The J segment lost 5 bases and the V segment lost 4 bases, leaving 11 bases of the junction unmatched. This CDR3 region has 16 residues. Looked up from germline, CDR1 is LGHDT and CDR2 is YNNKEL (reference sequence). As DNA, the CDR3 is TGTGCCAGCAGCCGAGGTGGCGGGGGGGCAGATGAGACCCAGTACTTC. The encoded protein is CASSRGGGGADETQYF.

V is TRBV5-1 and J is TRBJ1-4; 10 bases line up with TRBD1. CDR3 size: 17 residues. CDR1 SGHRS and CDR2 YFSETQ come from the germline V gene. Trimming cost V 0 bases and J 6 bases; bases outside gene matches: 8. CDR3 coding DNA: TGCGCCAGCAGCTTGGGTAGTCCGGGACAGGGGTATGAAAAACTGTTTTTT. Protein sequence: CASSLGSPGQGYEKLFF. Using reference TRBV5-1 and TRBJ1-4 for the parts outside the CDR3, the full variable domain is KAGVTQTPRYLIKTRGQQVTLSCSPISGHRSVSWYQQTPGQGLQFLFEYFSETQRNKGNFPGRFSGRQFSNSRSEMNVSTLELGDSALYLCASSLGSPGQGYEKLFFGSGTQLSVL.

CDR3 nucleotides: TGTGCCATCAGCGAGAGACACACGAGAACTGAAGCTTTCTTT. Protein sequence: CAISERHTRTEAFF. The rearrangement uses TRBV10-3 and TRBJ1-1, with no clear D. With 6 bases removed from V and 5 bases from J, the gap between germline ends came to 16 bases. Germline assignment: CDR1 ENHRY and CDR2 SYGVKD. The CDR3 length is 14 residues.

The rearrangement links TRBV20-1 to TRBJ1-5; no reliable D call. The germline CDR1 and CDR2 sequences are DFQATT and SNEGSKA (reference sequence). This CDR3 contains 14 residues. V was cut by 3 bases and J by 6 bases, with 15 bases left in between. The CDR3 DNA follows: TGCAGTGCTAGTGTCGCCGTGGGAGGTCAGCCCCAGCATTTT. This codes for CSASVAVGGQPQHF.

The chain employs TRBV11-3 and TRBJ2-7; 7 positions agree with TRBD2. V lost 5 bases, J lost 1 base, and 5 bases stayed unmatched. Per the germline V gene, CDR1 is SGHNT and CDR2 is YENEEA. The CDR3 runs to 14 residues. The CDR3 region is CASSPGLVSYEQYV. The CDR3 DNA reads as TGTGCCAGCAGCCCCGGACTAGTTTCCTACGAGCAGTACGTC.

The chain links TRBV7-8 to TRBJ1-1, with TRBD1 as a possible D gene (6 bases). V shed 2 bases and J shed 4 bases, with 14 bases lying between them. The CDR3 sequence is 15 residues long. The germline V gene encodes CDR1 SGHVS and CDR2 FQNEAQ. CDR3 region: CASSLSSGVGTEAFF. In DNA form, the CDR3 reads TGTGCCAGCAGCTTAAGTTCAGGGGTAGGCACTGAAGCTTTCTTT. Looking up the rest from reference TRBV7-8 and TRBJ1-1 gives the full variable domain: GAGVSQSPRYKVAKRGQDVALRCDPISGHVSLFWYQQALGQGPEFLTYFQNEAQLDKSGLPSDRFFAERPEGSVSTLKIQRTQQEDSAVYLCASSLSSGVGTEAFFGQGTRLTVV.

This CDR3 reads CASSVLPSGQGSHYGYTF. The CDR3 DNA reads TGTGCCAGCAGCGTACTCCCGTCCGGACAGGGGAGTCACTATGGCTACACCTTC. This sequence joins TRBV9 and TRBJ1-2, with 9 bases lining up with TRBD1. The CDR3 runs to 18 residues. Per the germline V gene, CDR1 is SGDLS and CDR2 is YYNGEE. The V and J ends lost 1 base and 3 bases, in that order; junction bases with no gene match: 13.

This chain joins TRBV11-2 and TRBJ2-3, with D unclear. Looked up from germline, CDR1 is SGHAT and CDR2 is FQNNGV. The CDR3 length is 13 residues. With 5 bases removed from V and 2 bases from J, the gap between germline ends came to 8 bases. The CDR3 nucleotides read TGTGCCAGCAGCACAGACCCCACAGATACGCAGTATTTT. This translates into CASSTDPTDTQYF.

V is TRBV28 and J is TRBJ1-4; the D gene is possibly TRBD1 (5 bases). Germline-derived CDR1 and CDR2 are MDHEN and SYDVKM. V lost 6 bases to trimming and J lost 6 bases, with 17 bases between them. CDR3 length: 15 residues. This CDR3 reads CASSLGTQLDEKLFF. CDR3 nucleotide sequence: TGTGCCAGCAGCCTCGGGACTCAACTTGATGAAAAACTGTTTTTT.

CDR3 DNA sequence: TGCAGCGCTACCGGGACTAGCGCCTACGAGCAGTACTTC. Protein: CSATGTSAYEQYF. The rearrangement joins TRBV29-1 to TRBJ2-7; 10 nucleotides match TRBD2. CDR3 length equals 13 residues. The V and J ends lost 7 bases and 2 bases, in that order; junction bases with no gene match: 5. Germline loops: CDR1 SQVTM, CDR2 ANQGSEA.

The chain employs TRBV19 and TRBJ2-7; D is unresolved. V was cut by 1 base and J by 3 bases, with 7 bases left in between. Germline lookup yields CDR1 LNHDA and CDR2 SQIVND (reference sequence). This CDR3 spans 13 amino acids. The CDR3 spells CASSIGRSYEQYF. The CDR3 DNA reads as TGTGCCAGTAGTATAGGCAGAAGCTACGAGCAGTACTTC. Full variable domain (rest looked up from reference TRBV19 and TRBJ2-7): DGGITQSPKYLFRKEGQNVTLSCEQNLNHDAMYWYRQDPGQGLRLIYYSQIVNDFQKGDIAEGYSVSREKKESFPLTVTSAQKNPTAFYLCASSIGRSYEQYFGPGTRLTVT.